This T cell receptor beta chain was identified in a study of OX40 agonist ivuxolimab in advanced cancers. Study context: Allowance was made for prior anti-PD-1, anti-PD-L1 or anti-CTLA-4 therapy, and around 44% had some. Study-wide results and caveats: There was clonal expansion of CD4+ and CD8+ blood T cells by week 6 at 0.1 to 3.0 mg/kg. On average, CD8+ T cells had more expanded clones than CD4+.

The timepoints at which blood was sampled were baseline, cycle 4 day 1, and cycle 7 day 1. This clone was found once. Antigen specificity is unknown. The assay was immunoSEQ multiplex PCR, and TCRdb's table has in-frame clones only and misses some. The table shows about 52,000 clones, with approximately 92% occurring only once. V was cut by 2 bases and J by 7 bases, with 21 bases left in between. The CDR3 extends over 16 amino acids. From germline, CDR1 is SQVTM and CDR2 ANQGSEA. The chain has TRBV29-1 and TRBJ2-1; D is tentatively TRBD1 or TRBD2 (5 bases each). This clonotype was obtained from an adult with an advanced solid tumor such as melanoma, head and neck, liver or kidney cancer. The source was CD4+ or CD8+ T cells sorted from blood, collected in a trial of the OX40 agonist ivuxolimab. The CDR3 is CSVESAARGVWNEQFF. The CDR3 coding sequence is TGCAGCGTTGAATCGGCAGCCCGAGGGGTGTGGAATGAGCAGTTCTTC.